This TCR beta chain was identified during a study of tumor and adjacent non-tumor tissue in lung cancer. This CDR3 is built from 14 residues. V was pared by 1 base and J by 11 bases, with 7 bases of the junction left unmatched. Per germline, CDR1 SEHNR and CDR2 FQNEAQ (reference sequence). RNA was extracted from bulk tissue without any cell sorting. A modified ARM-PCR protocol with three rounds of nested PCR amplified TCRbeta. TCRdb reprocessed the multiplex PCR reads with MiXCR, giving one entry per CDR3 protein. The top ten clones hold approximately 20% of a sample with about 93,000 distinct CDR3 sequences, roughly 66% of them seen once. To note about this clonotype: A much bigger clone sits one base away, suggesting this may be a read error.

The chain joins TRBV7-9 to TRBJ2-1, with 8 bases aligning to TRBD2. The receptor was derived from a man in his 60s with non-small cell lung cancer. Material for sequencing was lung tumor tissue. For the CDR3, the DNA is TGTGCCAGCAGCTTAGATAATAGCGGGAACAAGCAGTTCTTC. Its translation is CASSLDNSGNKQFF.